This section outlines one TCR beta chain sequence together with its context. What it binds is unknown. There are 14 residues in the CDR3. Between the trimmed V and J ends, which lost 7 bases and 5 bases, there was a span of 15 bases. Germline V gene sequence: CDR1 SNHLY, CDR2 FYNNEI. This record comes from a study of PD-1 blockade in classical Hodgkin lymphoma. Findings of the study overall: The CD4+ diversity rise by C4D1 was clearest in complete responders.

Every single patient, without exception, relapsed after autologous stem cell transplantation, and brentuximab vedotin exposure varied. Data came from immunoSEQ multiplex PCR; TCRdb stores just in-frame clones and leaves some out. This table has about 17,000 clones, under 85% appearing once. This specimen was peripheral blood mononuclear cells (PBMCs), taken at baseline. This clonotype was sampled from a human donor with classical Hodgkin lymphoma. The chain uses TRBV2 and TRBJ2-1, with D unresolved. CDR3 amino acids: CASTRPLLNNEQFF. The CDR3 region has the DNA TGTGCCAGCACCCGGCCCTTACTAAACAATGAGCAGTTCTTC.